One sample yielded the 31 T cell receptor beta chains listed below, sequenced in a study of cytomegalovirus exposure and HLA in healthy donors (dated by TCRdb to 2017 to 2019). Libraries were made using the immunoSEQ multiplex PCR assay. A mixture of 60 forward primers for TCR Vbeta segments and 13 reverse primers for TCR Jbeta segments was used in the multiplex PCR. TCRdb's version of the immuneACCESS table is confined to in-frame rearrangements and falls short of the full clone set. An unresolved V gene accounts for under half of the shortfall where checked; the remainder is of unknown origin. Here the sample has around 110,000 clones; around 71% occur a single time. Roughly 0.76% of the sample is held by the ten biggest clonotypes. Sequencing was performed on PBMCs. The receptor set was obtained from a boy younger than 18 in good health and CMV-seronegative.

The rearrangement joins TRBV7-9 to TRBJ2-1; D is possibly TRBD2 (7 bases). This CDR3 comprises 15 residues. Looked up from germline, CDR1 is SEHNR and CDR2 is FQNEAQ (reference sequence). Trimming took off 6 bases at V and 1 base at J, with 13 bases between the two ends. CDR3 amino acids: CASRGGGGSYNEQFF. CDR3 nucleotides: TGTGCCAGCAGGGGGGGAGGGGGGTCCTACAATGAGCAGTTCTTC.

CDR3 in DNA: TGCGCCAGCAGCCAGGGACTAGCGGGGGGACAAGAGACCCAGTACTTC. Translation gives CASSQGLAGGQETQYF. The rearrangement links TRBV4-3 to TRBJ2-5; TRBD2 matches at 15 bases. Germline lookup yields CDR1 LGHNA and CDR2 YSLEER. The junction had 1 base not matched to a gene; V was cut back by 3 bases and J by 2 bases. The CDR3 spans 16 residues.

This CDR3 reads CASSWDFYYEQYF. DNA for the CDR3: TGCGCCAGCAGCTGGGACTTTTACTACGAGCAGTACTTC. The chain links TRBV5-1 to TRBJ2-7; D is possibly TRBD2 (6 bases). This CDR3 contains 13 residues. V dropped 3 bases and J dropped 3 bases, with 10 bases sitting between them. CDR1 is SGHRS and CDR2 is YFSETQ in the germline V gene.

For the CDR3, the DNA is TGTGCCAGCAGCTTATATCCCGCCCCAGCGGGACCGTACGAGCAGTACTTC. It yields the protein CASSLYPAPAGPYEQYF. The V call is TRBV11-2, the J call TRBJ2-7, with 7 bases matching TRBD2. Germline CDR1 is SGHAT and CDR2 is FQNNGV. The CDR3 length is 17 residues. V was clipped by 2 bases and J by 4 bases; unmatched bases: 14.

The rearrangement joins TRBV14 to TRBJ2-3; 9 bases fit TRBD2. The CDR3 consists of 17 residues. After removal of 3 bases from V and 5 bases from J, the junction contained 12 bases not matched to a gene. Germline CDR1 is SGHDN and CDR2 is FVKESK. The CDR3 DNA sequence: TGTGCCAGCAGCCAGGTCCTCGTAGCGGGAGTTGGAGATACGCAGTATTTT. Its protein is CASSQVLVAGVGDTQYF.

The V call is TRBV28, the J call TRBJ1-2; 7 bases align to TRBD1. This CDR3 spans 15 amino acids. Germline V gives CDR1 MDHEN, CDR2 SYDVKM. With 3 bases clipped from V and 2 bases from J, the junction kept 6 bases outside the gene matches. In DNA form, the CDR3 reads TGTGCCAGCAGTTTGGAGGGGGCAAGGAACTATGGCTACACCTTC. Translating gives CASSLEGARNYGYTF.

This sequence joins TRBV18 and TRBJ1-1, with 8 bases lining up with TRBD1. The CDR3 is made up of 14 amino acids. Per the germline V gene, CDR1 is KGHSH and CDR2 is LQKENI. With V trimmed by 4 bases and J by 2 bases, 3 bases remained unmatched. CDR3 nucleotides: TGTGCCAGCTCACGACAGGGGCATAACACTGAAGCTTTCTTT. Protein: CASSRQGHNTEAFF.

V and J are TRBV9 and TRBJ1-1; D unresolved. CDR1 SGDLS and CDR2 YYNGEE come from the germline V gene. Between the trimmed V and J ends, which lost 4 bases and 8 bases, there was a span of 18 bases. The CDR3 length is 14 residues. CDR3 amino acids: CASSPNTITAEAFF. Here the CDR3 DNA reads TGTGCCAGCAGCCCTAATACTATAACGGCCGAAGCTTTCTTT. Full variable domain (outside the CDR3, taken from reference TRBV9 and TRBJ1-1): DSGVTQTPKHLITATGQRVTLRCSPRSGDLSVYWYQQSLDQGLQFLIQYYNGEERAKGNILERFSAQQFPDLHSELNLSSLELGDSALYFCASSPNTITAEAFFGQGTRLTVV.

This clone was found once. The chain joins TRBV4-1 to TRBJ1-6; tentative D call: TRBD1 (5 bases). V was shortened by 3 bases and J by 7 bases, with 13 bases between the two germline ends. Looked up from germline, CDR1 is MGHRA and CDR2 is YSYEKL. The CDR3 extends over 15 amino acids. The CDR3 DNA is TGCGCCAGCAGCCACCCTGACGGGGGGAATTCACCCCTCCACTTT. Its protein is CASSHPDGGNSPLHF.

The CDR3: CASYKRREAFENTEAFF. CDR3 coding DNA: TGTGCCAGCTACAAGCGGAGGGAGGCGTTTGAGAACACTGAAGCTTTCTTT. The chain employs TRBV5-6 and TRBJ1-1; no clear D gene. CDR1 and CDR2 from the germline V gene are SGHDT and YYEEEE. Trimming stripped 7 bases from V and 1 base from J, with 23 bases between. There are 17 residues in the CDR3.

V is TRBV27 and J is TRBJ2-2; TRBD2 might be the D (5 bases). The ends were cut back, 0 bases at V and 5 bases at J, with 16 bases in the middle. This CDR3 has 17 amino acids. Germline CDR1 reads MNHEY; CDR2 reads SMNVEV (reference sequence). CDR3: CASSLSRQLGGTGELFF. The DNA of the CDR3 is TGTGCCAGCAGTTTATCGAGACAACTAGGAGGTACCGGGGAGCTGTTTTTT.

DNA for the CDR3: TGTGCCAGCAGTTCCGCGGGAGGGTTTGTAGATACGCAGTATTTT. Protein: CASSSAGGFVDTQYF. J is TRBJ2-3 and V is TRBV27, with 9 bases matching TRBD2. The CDR3 loop spans 15 amino acids. Germline V CDR1 and CDR2: MNHEY, SMNVEV (reference sequence). J was trimmed by 5 bases and V by 4 bases; bases with no gene match: 7.

This chain connects TRBV12-5 to TRBJ1-1; perhaps TRBD1 as D (5 bases). In germline, CDR1 is LGHNT, CDR2 FRNRAP. The CDR3 contains 14 residues. V lost 3 bases and J lost 7, with 15 bases in between. The CDR3 spells CASGFRGERLEAFF. The CDR3 nucleotides read TGTGCTAGTGGTTTTCGGGGGGAAAGACTTGAAGCTTTCTTT.

The chain links TRBV6-6 to TRBJ1-2, with TRBD1 identical over 7 bases. Losses at the gene ends were 6 bases for V and 4 bases for J; bases not matched to a gene: 8. The CDR3 spans 14 residues. CDR1 and CDR2 (germline): MNHNY, SVGAGI (reference sequence). The CDR3, as DNA: TGTGCCAGCAGGAACAAGGGACAGCTCTATGGCTACACCTTC. It specifies CASRNKGQLYGYTF.

The rearrangement joins TRBV28 to TRBJ1-1; 7 bases fit TRBD1. Germline CDR1 reads MDHEN; CDR2 reads SYDVKM. Trimming took 6 bases from V and 1 from J; bases not matched to a gene: 8. This CDR3 spans 15 amino acids. The CDR3 protein is CASSLGGRENTEAFF. The CDR3 DNA follows: TGTGCCAGCAGCCTAGGGGGCCGCGAGAACACTGAAGCTTTCTTT.

The chain uses TRBV30 and TRBJ1-4, with D unresolved. Germline V gives CDR1 GTSNPN, CDR2 SVGIG (reference sequence). The CDR3 is 13 amino acids. V dropped 4 bases and J dropped 4 bases, with 10 bases sitting between them. The CDR3 loop reads CAWKGGDNEKLFF. The CDR3 bases are TGTGCCTGGAAAGGCGGGGATAATGAAAAACTGTTTTTT.

The gene calls are TRBV19 and TRBJ1-4, with 7 bases that match TRBD1. After removal of 3 bases from V and 8 bases from J, the junction contained 12 bases not matched to a gene. Germline CDR1 and CDR2: LNHDA and SQIVND (reference sequence). The length of the CDR3 is 16 residues. For the CDR3, the DNA is TGTGCCAGTAGTATCGGCTTTAGGGGGCGTGGGGAAAAACTGTTTTTT. Translation gives CASSIGFRGRGEKLFF.

This clone has more than one count but fewer than ten. V gene TRBV5-1 combines with J gene TRBJ1-5; D not certain. CDR1 is SGHRS, CDR2 YFSETQ, per germline. This CDR3 comprises 14 residues. Trimming pared 0 bases from V and 6 bases from J, leaving 10 bases between. This chain's CDR3 is CASSLGGGSQPQHF. The DNA of the CDR3 is TGCGCCAGCAGCTTGGGGGGAGGTAGTCAGCCCCAGCATTTT.

The V call is TRBV20-1, the J call TRBJ1-2; D unclear. V was shortened by 5 bases and J by 5 bases, with 6 bases between the two germline ends. The germline CDR1 and CDR2 sequences are DFQATT and SNEGSKA (reference sequence). The length of the CDR3 is 10 residues. This chain's CDR3 is CSASGYGYTF. DNA of the CDR3: TGCAGTGCTTCGGGGTATGGCTACACCTTC.

The CDR3 loop is CASSFESGAGADTQYF. The CDR3 DNA follows: TGTGCCAGCAGCTTTGAGAGCGGGGCAGGGGCAGATACGCAGTATTTT. V gene TRBV5-4 combines with J gene TRBJ2-3; weak D call: TRBD2 (7 bases). The CDR3 runs to 16 residues. Germline V gives CDR1 SGHNT, CDR2 YYREEE (reference sequence). The V and J ends lost 2 bases and 4 bases respectively, with 17 bases between them. Supplemented by reference TRBV5-4 and TRBJ2-3, the full variable domain reads ETGVTQSPTHLIKTRGQQVTLRCSSQSGHNTVSWYQQALGQGPQFIFQYYREEENGRGNFPPRFSGLQFPNYSSELNVNALELDDSALYLCASSFESGAGADTQYFGPGTRLTVL.

V usage is TRBV27 and J usage is TRBJ1-1, with a weak D call TRBD1 (6 bases). The V and J ends lost 6 bases and 5 bases respectively, with 19 bases between them. CDR1 is MNHEY, CDR2 SMNVEV, per germline (reference sequence). The CDR3 length is 15 residues. The CDR3 nucleotides are TGTGCCAGCAGCCCCCGGGGGGCGTCCCATACTGAAGCTTTCTTT. It specifies CASSPRGASHTEAFF.

This chain uses TRBV5-1 with TRBJ1-1, with 7 bases that match TRBD1. Germline V gene data show CDR1 as SGHRS and CDR2 as YFSETQ. J was trimmed by 1 base and V by 2 bases; bases with no gene match: 5. This CDR3 contains 15 residues. As DNA, the CDR3 is TGCGCCAGCAGCTTAGAGGGGGCGAAGAACACTGAAGCTTTCTTT. This encodes CASSLEGAKNTEAFF.

J is TRBJ2-4 and V is TRBV6-5; 9 nucleotides align to TRBD1. Germline values: CDR1 MNHEY, CDR2 SVGAGI. Trimming at V came to 5 bases and at J to 4 bases, leaving 3 bases not matched to a gene. This CDR3 spans 14 amino acids. This CDR3 reads CASSRGQGKNIQYF. Written as DNA, the CDR3 is TGTGCCAGCAGTAGGGGACAGGGTAAAAACATTCAGTACTTC.

The CDR3 region is CASSHGQGGRDTEAFF. The CDR3 bases are TGTGCCAGCTCCCACGGACAGGGGGGTAGGGACACTGAAGCTTTCTTT. V is TRBV18 and J is TRBJ1-1; 10 nucleotides agree with TRBD1. The J segment lost 3 bases and the V segment lost 6 bases, leaving 10 bases of the junction unmatched. The CDR3 is 16 residues long. Germline assignment: CDR1 KGHSH and CDR2 LQKENI.

A few counts support this clone. The chain carries TRBV29-1 and TRBJ2-1, with D possibly matching TRBD2 (5 bases). Deletions cut 7 bases from V and 4 bases from J, with 20 bases between. Germline CDR1 is SQVTM and CDR2 is ANQGSEA. CDR3 length: 15 residues. The CDR3 DNA follows: TGCAGCGCCGTGGGGTGGGGAGATACGTACAATGAGCAGTTCTTC. As protein: CSAVGWGDTYNEQFF.

The chain links TRBV7-2 to TRBJ2-1; TRBD2 agrees at 9 bases. J lost 7 bases, V lost 6 bases, and 16 bases had no gene match. CDR1 and CDR2 from the germline V gene are SGHTA and FQGNSA. The CDR3 consists of 17 residues. CDR3 bases: TGTGCCAGCAGGCGAAACCTCCTAGCGGGAAGGAGGAATGAGCAGTTCTTC. Protein sequence: CASRRNLLAGRRNEQFF.

The gene calls are TRBV5-4 and TRBJ2-1; 7 bases align to TRBD2. J was trimmed by 6 bases and V by 3 bases; bases with no gene match: 3. The CDR3 runs 13 residues. Looked up from germline, CDR1 is SGHNT and CDR2 is YYREEE (reference sequence). CDR3: CASSYPGGNEQFF. The CDR3 DNA reads as TGTGCCAGCAGCTACCCGGGGGGCAATGAGCAGTTCTTC.

This clone was counted only a few times. V is TRBV11-2 and J is TRBJ1-5; D gene ambiguous. Trimming stripped 5 bases from V and 0 bases from J, with 8 bases between. Germline V gives CDR1 SGHAT, CDR2 FQNNGV. CDR3 length: 14 residues. The CDR3 sequence is CASSLTNSNQPQHF. The CDR3 DNA is TGTGCCAGCAGCCTTACTAATAGCAATCAGCCCCAGCATTTT. The full variable domain, its missing parts supplied by reference TRBV11-2 and TRBJ1-5, is EAGVAQSPRYKIIEKRQSVAFWCNPISGHATLYWYQQILGQGPKLLIQFQNNGVVDDSQLPKDRFSAERLKGVDSTLKIQPAKLEDSAVYLCASSLTNSNQPQHFGDGTRLSIL.

The DNA of the CDR3 is TGCGCCAGCCGCCAGGGTATCCCGAGAGCCGGCGAGCAGTACTTC. Translating gives CASRQGIPRAGEQYF. The V and J genes are TRBV10-1 and TRBJ2-7, with D maybe TRBD1 (5 bases). Trimming cost V 8 bases and J 6 bases, with 23 bases left between them. CDR3 length: 15 residues. The V gene's germline CDR1 is WNHNN and CDR2 SYGVQD (reference sequence).

A few counts support this clone. The chain uses TRBV5-1 and TRBJ2-7, with 9 bases fitting TRBD2. CDR3 size: 14 residues. V lost 4 bases, J lost 2 bases, and 4 bases stayed unmatched. Germline CDR1 is SGHRS and CDR2 is YFSETQ. The CDR3 sequence: CASSLAGPAYEQYF. The DNA for the CDR3 is TGCGCCAGCAGCCTAGCGGGACCCGCCTACGAGCAGTACTTC.

In its sample, this clone was seen a few times. The chain is built from TRBV18 and TRBJ2-3; TRBD2 agrees at 8 bases. Unmatched junction bases numbered 8, after V lost 6 bases and J lost 6 bases. Germline assignment: CDR1 KGHSH and CDR2 LQKENI. The CDR3 contains 14 residues. The CDR3 nucleotides are TGTGCCAGCTCCCCCGGGAGGGGAGGGGATACGCAGTATTTT. Translated, it gives CASSPGRGGDTQYF.